This T cell receptor beta chain was recovered during a study of siplizumab effects on memory and regulatory T cells. V was pared by 5 bases and J by 5 bases, with 7 bases of the junction left unmatched. In germline, CDR1 is WNHNN, CDR2 SYGVQD (reference sequence). There are 15 residues in the CDR3. Remarks on this clone: Its antigen is undetermined.

Findings and caveats of the study: It seemed that naive T cells were more diverse than memory cells and were major contributors to the alloresponse.

TCR templates numbering 90,000 to 100,000 were assayed per sample. TCRdb keeps only in-frame clones here, not all; method: immunoSEQ multiplex PCR. The sample lists about 100,000 clones; more than 90% were seen once. This receptor was identified in a human donor in good health. The specimen sequenced was CD4+ T cells sorted from blood. V gene TRBV10-1 combines with J gene TRBJ2-3; 10 bases line up with TRBD2. This CDR3 is CASSSGGASGDTQYF. The CDR3 DNA sequence: TGCGCCAGCAGTAGCGGGGGGGCCTCGGGAGATACGCAGTATTTT.